The T cell receptor (beta chain) described here comes from a study of OX40 agonist ivuxolimab in advanced cancers. The overall study: Patients receiving dose escalation had hepatocellular carcinoma, melanoma, renal cell or head and neck cancer.

Here immunoSEQ multiplex PCR was the method, and the copy in TCRdb shows in-frame clones only, minus some. The table records tens of thousands of clones, 80% of them present only once. The CDR3 sequence is 15 residues long. Germline V gives CDR1 SGHTA, CDR2 FQGNSA. Trimming cost V 5 bases and J 8 bases; bases outside gene matches: 11. Comments on this clone: What it binds is not known.

The study's findings and limits: Averaged across samples, CD8+ T cells carried more expanded clones than CD4+ did. Clonal expansion by week 6 occurred in CD4+ and CD8+ blood T cells (at 0.1 to 3.0 mg/kg).

This sequence joins TRBV7-2 and TRBJ1-4; 7 nucleotides align to TRBD1. This sequence was found in an adult with an advanced solid tumor such as melanoma, head and neck, liver or kidney cancer. The material was CD4+ or CD8+ T cells sorted from blood, obtained in a trial of the OX40 agonist ivuxolimab. CDR3 DNA: TGTGCCAGCAGCCCGCAACAGGGGAAACTAGAAAAACTGTTTTTT. Its protein is CASSPQQGKLEKLFF.